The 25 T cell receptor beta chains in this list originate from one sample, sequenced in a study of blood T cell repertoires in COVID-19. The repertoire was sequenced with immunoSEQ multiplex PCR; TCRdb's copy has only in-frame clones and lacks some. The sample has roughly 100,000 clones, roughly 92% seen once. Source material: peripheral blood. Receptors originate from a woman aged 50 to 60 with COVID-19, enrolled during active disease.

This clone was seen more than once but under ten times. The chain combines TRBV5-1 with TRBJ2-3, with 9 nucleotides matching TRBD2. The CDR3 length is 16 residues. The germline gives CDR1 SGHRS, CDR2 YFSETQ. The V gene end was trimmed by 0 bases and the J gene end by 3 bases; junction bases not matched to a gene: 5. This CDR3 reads CASSLAGLAGTDTQYF. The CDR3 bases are TGCGCCAGCAGCTTGGCAGGCCTAGCGGGGACAGATACGCAGTATTTT.

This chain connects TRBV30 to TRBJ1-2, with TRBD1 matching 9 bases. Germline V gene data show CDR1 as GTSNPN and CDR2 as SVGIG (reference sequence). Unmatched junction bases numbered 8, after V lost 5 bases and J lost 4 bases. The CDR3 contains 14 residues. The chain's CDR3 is CAWGRTGAFYGYTF. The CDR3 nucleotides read TGTGCCTGGGGCAGGACAGGGGCCTTCTATGGCTACACCTTC.

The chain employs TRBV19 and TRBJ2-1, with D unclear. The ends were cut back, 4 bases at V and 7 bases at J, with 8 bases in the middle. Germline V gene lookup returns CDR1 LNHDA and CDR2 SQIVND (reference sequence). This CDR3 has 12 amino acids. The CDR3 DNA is TGTGCCAGTAGTAGCCCGGTAAATGAGCAGTTCTTC. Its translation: CASSSPVNEQFF.

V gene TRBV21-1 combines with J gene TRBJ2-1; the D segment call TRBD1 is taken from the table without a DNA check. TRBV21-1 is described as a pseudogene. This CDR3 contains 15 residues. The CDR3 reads CASSTRHWSDNEQFF. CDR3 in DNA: TGTGCCAGCAGCACGCGACATTGGTCGGACAATGAGCAGTTCTTC.

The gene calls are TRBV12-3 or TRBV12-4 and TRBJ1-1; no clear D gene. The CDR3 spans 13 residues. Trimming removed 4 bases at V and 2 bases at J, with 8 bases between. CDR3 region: CASSYSRNTEAFF. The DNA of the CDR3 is TGTGCCAGCAGTTATAGCCGCAACACTGAAGCTTTCTTT.

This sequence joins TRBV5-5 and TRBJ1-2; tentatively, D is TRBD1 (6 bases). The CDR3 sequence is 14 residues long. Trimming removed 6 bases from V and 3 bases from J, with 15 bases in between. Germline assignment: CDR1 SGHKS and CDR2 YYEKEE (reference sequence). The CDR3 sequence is CASTPGQTYYGYTF. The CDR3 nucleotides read TGTGCCAGCACCCCTGGACAGACCTACTATGGCTACACCTTC. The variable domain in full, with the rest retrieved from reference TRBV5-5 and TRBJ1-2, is DAGVTQSPTHLIKTRGQQVTLRCSPISGHKSVSWYQQVLGQGPQFIFQYYEKEERGRGNFPDRFSARQFPNYSSELNVNALLLGDSALYLCASTPGQTYYGYTFGSGTRLTVV.

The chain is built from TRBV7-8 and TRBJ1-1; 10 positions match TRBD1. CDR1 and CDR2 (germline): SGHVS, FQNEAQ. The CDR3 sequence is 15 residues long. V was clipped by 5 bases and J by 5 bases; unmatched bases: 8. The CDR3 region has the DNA TGTGCCAGCAGCGCGAGACAGGGGGCGAATACTGAAGCTTTCTTT. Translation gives CASSARQGANTEAFF. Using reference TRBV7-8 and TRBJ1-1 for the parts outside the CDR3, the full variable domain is GAGVSQSPRYKVAKRGQDVALRCDPISGHVSLFWYQQALGQGPEFLTYFQNEAQLDKSGLPSDRFFAERPEGSVSTLKIQRTQQEDSAVYLCASSARQGANTEAFFGQGTRLTVV.

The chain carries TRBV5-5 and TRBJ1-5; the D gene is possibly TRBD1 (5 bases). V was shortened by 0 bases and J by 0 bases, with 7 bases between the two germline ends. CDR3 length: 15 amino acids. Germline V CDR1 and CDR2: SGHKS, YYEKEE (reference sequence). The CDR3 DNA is TGTGCCAGCAGCTTGGGACAGCCTAGCAATCAGCCCCAGCATTTT. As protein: CASSLGQPSNQPQHF. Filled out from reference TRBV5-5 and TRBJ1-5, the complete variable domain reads DAGVTQSPTHLIKTRGQQVTLRCSPISGHKSVSWYQQVLGQGPQFIFQYYEKEERGRGNFPDRFSARQFPNYSSELNVNALLLGDSALYLCASSLGQPSNQPQHFGDGTRLSIL.

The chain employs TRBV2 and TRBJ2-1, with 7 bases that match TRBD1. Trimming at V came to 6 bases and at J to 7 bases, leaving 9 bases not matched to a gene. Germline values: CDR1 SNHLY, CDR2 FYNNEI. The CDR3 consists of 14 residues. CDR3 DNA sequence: TGTGCCAGCAGCCGCACAGGGGACCTTAATGAGCAGTTCTTC. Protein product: CASSRTGDLNEQFF.

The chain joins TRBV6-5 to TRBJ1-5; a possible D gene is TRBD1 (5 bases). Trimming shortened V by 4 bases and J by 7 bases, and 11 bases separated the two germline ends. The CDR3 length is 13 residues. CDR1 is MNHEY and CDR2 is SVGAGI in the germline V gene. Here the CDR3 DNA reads TGTGCCAGCAGTTGGGGGGGAGACCAGCCCCAGCATTTT. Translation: CASSWGGDQPQHF.

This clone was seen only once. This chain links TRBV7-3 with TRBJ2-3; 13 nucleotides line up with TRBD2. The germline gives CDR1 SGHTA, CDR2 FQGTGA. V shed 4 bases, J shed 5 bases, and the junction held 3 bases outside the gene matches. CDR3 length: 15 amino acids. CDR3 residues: CASSSGLAGLDTQYF. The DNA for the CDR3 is TGTGCCAGCAGCTCGGGACTAGCGGGGTTAGATACGCAGTATTTT.

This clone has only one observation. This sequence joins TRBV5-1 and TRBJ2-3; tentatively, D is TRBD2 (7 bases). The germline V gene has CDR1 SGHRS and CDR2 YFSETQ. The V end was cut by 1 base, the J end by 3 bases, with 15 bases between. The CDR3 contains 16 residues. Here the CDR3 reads CASSLRGGGITDTQYF. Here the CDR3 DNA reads TGCGCCAGCAGCTTGAGGGGGGGCGGAATAACAGATACGCAGTATTTT.

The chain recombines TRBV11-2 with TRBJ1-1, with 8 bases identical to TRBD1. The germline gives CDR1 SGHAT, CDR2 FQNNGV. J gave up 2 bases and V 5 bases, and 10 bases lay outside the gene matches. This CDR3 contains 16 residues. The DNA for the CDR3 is TGTGCCAGCAGCCCAAAGGGGGCAGGGGGCAACACTGAAGCTTTCTTT. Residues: CASSPKGAGGNTEAFF.

In DNA form, the CDR3 reads TGTGCCAGCAGCCTTCTAAACAGGGGAGAGGCTTTCTTT. This gives the protein CASSLLNRGEAFF. The chain combines TRBV14 with TRBJ1-1, with TRBD1 matching over 7 bases. Losses at the gene ends were 4 bases for V and 11 bases for J; bases not matched to a gene: 10. Germline V CDR1 and CDR2: SGHDN, FVKESK. The length of the CDR3 is 13 residues.

CDR3 loop: CASSSNLHMTGYTF. CDR3 sequence (DNA): TGTGCCAGCAGTTCCAACCTCCACATGACAGGCTACACCTTC. The rearrangement joins TRBV27 to TRBJ1-2; D ambiguous. V lost 4 bases, J lost 8 bases, and 17 bases lay in between. This CDR3 has 14 residues. The germline V gene has CDR1 MNHEY and CDR2 SMNVEV (reference sequence).

The DNA for the CDR3 is TGCAGTGCGAAGGGGGCGGAGGGCTACACCTTC. Its translation: CSAKGAEGYTF. This rearrangement joins TRBV20-1 to TRBJ1-2, with 7 bases matching TRBD1. The CDR3 has 11 residues. The germline gives CDR1 DFQATT, CDR2 SNEGSKA (reference sequence). The junction had 6 bases not matched to a gene; V was cut back by 6 bases and J by 8 bases.

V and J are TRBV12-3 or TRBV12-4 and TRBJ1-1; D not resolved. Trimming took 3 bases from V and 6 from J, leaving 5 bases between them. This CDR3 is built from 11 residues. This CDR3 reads CASSFSAEAFF. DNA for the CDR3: TGTGCCAGCAGTTTCAGTGCTGAAGCTTTCTTT.

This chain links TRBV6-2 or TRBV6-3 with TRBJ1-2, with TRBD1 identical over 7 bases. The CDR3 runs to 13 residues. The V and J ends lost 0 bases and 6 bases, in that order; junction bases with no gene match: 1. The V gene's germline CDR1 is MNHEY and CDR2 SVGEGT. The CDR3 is CASSYSTGDGYTF. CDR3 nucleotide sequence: TGTGCCAGCAGTTACTCAACAGGGGATGGCTACACCTTC.

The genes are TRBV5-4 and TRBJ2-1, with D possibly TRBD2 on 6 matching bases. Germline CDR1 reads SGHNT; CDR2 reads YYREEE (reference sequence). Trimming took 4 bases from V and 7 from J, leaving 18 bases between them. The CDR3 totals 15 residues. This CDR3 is CASSPGGGVNNEQFF. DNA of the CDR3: TGTGCCAGCAGCCCTGGAGGCGGGGTCAATAATGAGCAGTTCTTC.

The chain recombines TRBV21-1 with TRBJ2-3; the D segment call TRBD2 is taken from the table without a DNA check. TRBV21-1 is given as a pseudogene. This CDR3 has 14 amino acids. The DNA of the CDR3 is TGTGCCAGCAGCCGGGGGGCTAGCACAGATACGCAGTATTTT. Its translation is CASSRGASTDTQYF.

CDR3 loop: CASGSGQAMGETQYF. The DNA of the CDR3 is TGTGCTAGTGGTTCGGGACAGGCTATGGGAGAGACCCAGTACTTC. This chain links TRBV12-5 with TRBJ2-5; 8 bases map to TRBD1. The CDR3 loop spans 15 amino acids. Germline trimming cut 4 bases from V and 4 bases from J; bases unmatched to any gene: 8. In germline, CDR1 is LGHNT, CDR2 FRNRAP.

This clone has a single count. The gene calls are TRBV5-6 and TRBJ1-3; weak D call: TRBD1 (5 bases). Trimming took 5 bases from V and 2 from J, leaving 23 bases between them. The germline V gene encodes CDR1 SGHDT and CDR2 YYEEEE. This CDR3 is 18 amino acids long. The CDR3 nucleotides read TGTGCCAGCAGTTCGGGGGTGGGACCGCGGATAACTGGAAACACCATATATTTT. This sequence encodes CASSSGVGPRITGNTIYF.

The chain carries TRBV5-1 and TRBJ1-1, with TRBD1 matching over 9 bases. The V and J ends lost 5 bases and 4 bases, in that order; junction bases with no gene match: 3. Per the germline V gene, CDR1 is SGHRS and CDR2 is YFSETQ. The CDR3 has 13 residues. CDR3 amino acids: CASSSTGGTEAFF. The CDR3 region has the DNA TGCGCCAGCAGTTCGACAGGGGGCACTGAAGCTTTCTTT.

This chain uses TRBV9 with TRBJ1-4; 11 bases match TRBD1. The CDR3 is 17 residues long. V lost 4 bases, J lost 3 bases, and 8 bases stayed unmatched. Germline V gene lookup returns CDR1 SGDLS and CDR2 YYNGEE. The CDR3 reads CASSPGDRGASNEKLFF. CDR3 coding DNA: TGTGCCAGCAGCCCAGGGGACAGGGGGGCATCTAATGAAAAACTGTTTTTT.

This CDR3 reads CASSLTGLYGYTF. The DNA of the CDR3 is TGTGCCAGCAGCTTGACAGGCCTCTATGGCTACACCTTC. The rearrangement links TRBV11-2 to TRBJ1-2, with D perhaps TRBD1 (6 bases). The CDR3 extends over 13 amino acids. V was pared by 3 bases and J by 4 bases, with 9 bases between. Germline lookup yields CDR1 SGHAT and CDR2 FQNNGV.